Each of the 17 T cell receptor beta chains below was sequenced from the same sample in a study of response to subunit inactivated influenza vaccine. TCRdb re-analysed the RT-PCR reads in MiXCR, keeping a single row per CDR3 protein. This table has about 780,000 distinct CDR3 sequences, about a fifth appearing once. The sequencing used PBMCs from blood, collected 4 to 6 days after vaccination. The receptors shown here come from a man aged 45-65 years who received an inactivated influenza vaccine.

Only a few counts were recorded for this clonotype. The chain is built from TRBV20-1 and TRBJ2-7; perhaps D is TRBD1 or TRBD2 (6 bases each). V was trimmed by 4 bases and J by 3 bases, leaving 22 bases between them. Germline V gene data show CDR1 as DFQATT and CDR2 as SNEGSKA (reference sequence). There are 16 residues in the CDR3. CDR3 sequence: CSATTLLGGGVYEQYF. For the CDR3, the DNA is TGCAGTGCTACAACCCTTCTTGGAGGGGGTGTCTACGAGCAGTACTTC.

This rearrangement joins TRBV20-1 to TRBJ2-1; D unclear. The length of the CDR3 is 14 residues. V dropped 5 bases and J dropped 0 bases, with 11 bases sitting between them. Germline CDR1 DFQATT, CDR2 SNEGSKA (reference sequence). The DNA for the CDR3 is TGCAGTGCTCGCCCGGGTAGCTCCTACAATGAGCAGTTCTTC. Protein: CSARPGSSYNEQFF.

The chain combines TRBV2 with TRBJ2-1, with D unresolved. This CDR3 contains 14 residues. CDR1 is SNHLY and CDR2 is FYNNEI in the germline V gene. V lost 2 bases and J lost 3, with 8 bases in between. The CDR3 nucleotides read TGTGCCAGCAGTGAAAGAGGTCGCTACAATGAGCAGTTCTTC. Its protein product is CASSERGRYNEQFF.

This clonotype has just a few counts. The rearrangement links TRBV29-1 to TRBJ2-7, with 9 bases matching TRBD1. Per germline, CDR1 SQVTM and CDR2 ANQGSEA. V shed 5 bases, J shed 7 bases, and the junction held 6 bases outside the gene matches. The CDR3 consists of 12 residues. CDR3 protein: CSVTTGGREQYF. DNA for the CDR3: TGCAGCGTTACGACAGGGGGAAGGGAGCAGTACTTC.

In this sample, this clonotype turned up a few times. The chain links TRBV7-8 to TRBJ2-7, with D maybe TRBD2 (6 bases). V was clipped by 4 bases and J by 3 bases, with 13 bases between them. CDR1 is SGHVS and CDR2 is FQNEAQ in the germline V gene. The CDR3 covers 14 residues. The CDR3 region is CASSSPKGGYEQYF. CDR3 coding DNA: TGTGCCAGCAGCTCCCCAAAGGGAGGCTACGAGCAGTACTTC.

This clonotype was seen a few times. The V call is TRBV6-2 or TRBV6-3, the J call TRBJ2-7; D gene ambiguous. V shed 4 bases and J shed 3 bases, with 7 bases lying between them. The CDR3 spans 12 residues. From germline, CDR1 is MNHEY and CDR2 SVGEGT. CDR3 amino acids: CASSFNFYEQYF. CDR3 in DNA: TGTGCCAGCAGTTTCAATTTCTACGAGCAGTACTTC.

The chain has TRBV5-1 and TRBJ2-3; D is unclear. From germline, CDR1 is SGHRS and CDR2 YFSETQ. V was shortened by 2 bases and J by 7 bases, with 11 bases between the two germline ends. The length of the CDR3 is 13 residues. CDR3 amino acids: CASSLGIKNTQYF. The CDR3 DNA reads as TGCGCCAGCAGCTTAGGTATCAAGAATACGCAGTATTTT.

This clonotype was detected only a few times. The chain links TRBV12-3 or TRBV12-4 to TRBJ1-4, with D maybe TRBD1 (6 bases). Trimming shortened V by 3 bases and J by 3 bases, and 11 bases separated the two germline ends. This CDR3 is 15 amino acids long. CDR3 bases: TGTGCCAGCAGTTTCCGGGGGGCTGCTAATGAAAAACTGTTTTTT. This translates into CASSFRGAANEKLFF.

This clonotype was recorded a few times. The rearrangement uses TRBV28 and TRBJ2-5, with 10 bases aligning to TRBD1. The CDR3 is 15 amino acids. The germline gives CDR1 MDHEN, CDR2 SYDVKM. Germline trimming cut 6 bases from V and 3 bases from J; bases unmatched to any gene: 7. As DNA, the CDR3 is TGTGCCAGCAGCACGAGGGACAGGGGAGAAGAGACCCAGTACTTC. Protein: CASSTRDRGEETQYF.

This clonotype occurred a few times. The chain recombines TRBV5-1 with TRBJ2-1; 9 bases map to TRBD1. This CDR3 spans 17 amino acids. Germline V CDR1 and CDR2: SGHRS, YFSETQ. With 1 base clipped from V and 2 bases from J, the junction kept 7 bases outside the gene matches. CDR3 DNA sequence: TGCGCCAGCAGCTTGATAGGACAGGGGATGGCCTACAATGAGCAGTTCTTC. It translates to CASSLIGQGMAYNEQFF.

The chain carries TRBV5-6 and TRBJ1-5, with 7 bases that match TRBD1. Per germline, CDR1 SGHDT and CDR2 YYEEEE. The CDR3 length is 15 residues. The ends lost 4 bases at V and 5 bases at J; junction bases unmatched: 9. DNA of the CDR3: TGTGCCAGCAGCCAGAAGGGCAGGGGGGATCAGCCCCAGCATTTT. It is translated as CASSQKGRGDQPQHF.

The chain has TRBV5-1 and TRBJ2-3; 8 positions agree with TRBD1. The CDR3 consists of 15 residues. The germline gives CDR1 SGHRS, CDR2 YFSETQ. The ends lost 4 bases at V and 2 bases at J; junction bases unmatched: 6. CDR3 protein: CASSIGQGHTDTQYF. For the CDR3, the DNA is TGCGCCAGCAGCATCGGACAGGGACACACAGATACGCAGTATTTT.

The genes are TRBV4-3 and TRBJ2-7, with 7 bases identical to TRBD1. The CDR3 length is 15 residues. Germline V gene lookup returns CDR1 LGHNA and CDR2 YSLEER. J lost 4 bases, V lost 0 bases, and 6 bases had no gene match. The CDR3 loop is CASSQETGPPYEQYF. In DNA form, the CDR3 reads TGCGCCAGCAGCCAAGAGACAGGGCCTCCGTACGAGCAGTACTTC.

The rearrangement joins TRBV11-2 to TRBJ2-3; TRBD2 might be the D (5 bases). The CDR3 extends over 13 amino acids. The germline V gene has CDR1 SGHAT and CDR2 FQNNGV. Trimming shortened V by 5 bases and J by 4 bases, and 10 bases separated the two germline ends. The CDR3 reads CASSSRRSDTQYF. The CDR3 nucleotides read TGTGCCAGCAGCAGCCGGAGGTCAGATACGCAGTATTTT.

The chain recombines TRBV7-3 with TRBJ2-3; D is unresolved. The CDR3 consists of 13 residues. Per germline, CDR1 SGHTA and CDR2 FQGTGA. Deletions cut 5 bases from V and 6 bases from J, with 12 bases between. Written as DNA, the CDR3 is TGTGCCAGCAGCAACGCGGTTAGCGATACGCAGTATTTT. Translating it yields CASSNAVSDTQYF.

The chain couples TRBV6-5 to TRBJ1-4; the D is unclear. Trimming removed 0 bases at V and 4 bases at J, with 15 bases between. The CDR3 is 17 residues long. Germline CDR1 reads MNHEY; CDR2 reads SVGAGI. CDR3 nucleotide sequence: TGTGCCAGCAGTTACTCCAACCGCGGGGTTGTTAATGAAAAACTGTTTTTT. Residues: CASSYSNRGVVNEKLFF.

The CDR3 DNA is TGTGCCAGCAGCCCAACAAGGTTCCTGGGGCCGCTAGCGGTCACAGATACGCAGTATTTT. It codes for CASSPTRFLGPLAVTDTQYF. The gene calls are TRBV7-3 and TRBJ2-3, with 7 bases identical to TRBD2. This CDR3 is 20 amino acids long. Germline values: CDR1 SGHTA, CDR2 FQGTGA. J gave up 2 bases and V 5 bases, and 22 bases lay outside the gene matches.